This record concerns one T cell receptor beta chain sequence. The antigen remains unidentified. This sample is part of a study of cytomegalovirus exposure and HLA in healthy donors. Whole-study context: Earlier sequencing of approximately 200 million T cells yielded about 120 million unique TCR beta sequences. Study-level results: Most of the TCR beta V segments (in an earlier analysis) were productive either about 87% or about 30% of the time.

Vbeta (60) and Jbeta (13) primers were used in the PCR. The method was immunoSEQ multiplex PCR; TCRdb's version includes in-frame clones alone and lacks a portion of them. Here the sample spans 90,000 to 110,000 clones, roughly 13% being singletons. Among the donors, all were healthy bone marrow donors. The V gene's germline CDR1 is MNHEY and CDR2 SMNVEV (reference sequence). This CDR3 is built from 14 residues. Germline trimming cut 4 bases from V and 3 bases from J; bases unmatched to any gene: 6. V usage is TRBV27 and J usage is TRBJ2-7; 7 bases map to TRBD1. This receptor was identified in a man in his forties in good health and CMV-seropositive. Sequences were obtained from PBMCs. DNA of the CDR3: TGTGCCAGCAGTTCGAGACAGGGCTACTACGAGCAGTACTTC. It translates to CASSSRQGYYEQYF.